The next 32 T cell receptor beta chains were all read from a single sample in a study of blood T cells in healthy people across ages. The second PCR ran about 7 to 12 cycles with a sample-barcoded 5' primer and J-beta primers. TCRdb reanalysed the 5' RACE reads using MiXCR and keeps one entry per CDR3 protein. This table holds about 1 million distinct CDR3 sequences, less than 50% found once. Sequencing input: blood. The receptors were gathered from a woman aged 55 to 70 in good health.

This clonotype was observed at least ten times. The rearrangement joins TRBV6-6 to TRBJ2-7; maybe TRBD2 (6 bases). This CDR3 comprises 14 residues. Trimming cost V 0 bases and J 5 bases, with 11 bases left between them. Germline V gene data show CDR1 as MNHNY and CDR2 as SVGAGI (reference sequence). CDR3 bases: TGTGCCAGCAGTTACTCGGAGGGCGGCAACGAGCAGTACTTC. This codes for CASSYSEGGNEQYF.

The chain employs TRBV4-2 and TRBJ2-1, with 7 bases that match TRBD2. Unmatched junction bases numbered 8, after V lost 0 bases and J lost 15 bases. The V gene's germline CDR1 is LGHNA and CDR2 YNFKEQ. The length of the CDR3 is 13 residues. The CDR3 region is CASSQDPRGRWFF. Here the CDR3 DNA reads TGTGCCAGCAGCCAAGATCCACGCGGGAGATGGTTCTTC.

This clonotype was detected a few times. The chain links TRBV14 to TRBJ2-5, with D perhaps assigned TRBD1 or TRBD2 (5 bases each). The J call may be in error: the DNA end matches TRBJ2-7 better. The germline gives CDR1 SGHDN, CDR2 FVKESK. The CDR3 is made up of 15 amino acids. For the CDR3, the DNA is TGTGCCAGCAGCCAAGGGGGGTTGAAGTCCTACGAGCAGTACTTC. Residues: CASSQGGLKSYEQYF.

The V and J genes are TRBV20-1 and TRBJ2-7; no firm D call. The germline V gene has CDR1 DFQATT and CDR2 SNEGSKA (reference sequence). V was cut by 3 bases and J by 3 bases, with 15 bases left in between. This CDR3 has 14 amino acids. CDR3 in amino acids: CSASYSKTGYEQYF. The CDR3 DNA reads TGCAGTGCTAGTTATAGTAAAACCGGCTACGAGCAGTACTTC.

This clonotype turned up a few times. V usage is TRBV10-3 and J usage is TRBJ2-5; D unclear. Germline V CDR1 and CDR2: ENHRY, SYGVKD. Trimming stripped 6 bases from V and 11 bases from J, with 16 bases between. The CDR3 has 12 amino acids. CDR3 bases: TGTGCCATCAGGGATATCGAGAATGAGCAGTACTTC. Protein sequence: CAIRDIENEQYF.

This clonotype was detected a few times. The V and J genes are TRBV5-1 and TRBJ2-6; D is perhaps TRBD2 (6 bases). This CDR3 is 15 amino acids long. The V end lost 3 bases, the J end lost 4 bases, and 11 bases lay between the germline ends. CDR1 SGHRS and CDR2 YFSETQ come from the germline V gene. This chain's CDR3 is CASSWGGGGANVLTF. The CDR3 region has the DNA TGCGCCAGCAGCTGGGGAGGTGGAGGGGCCAACGTCCTGACTTTC.

There are a few counts of this clonotype. The chain couples TRBV6-5 to TRBJ2-3; D not resolved. The V gene lost 4 bases and the J gene lost 2 bases, with 13 bases spanning the gap. The CDR3 spans 15 residues. Germline CDR1 reads MNHEY; CDR2 reads SVGAGI. In DNA, the CDR3 is TGTGCCAGCAGTTGGGATAGGGCCGACACAGATACGCAGTATTTT. Translated, it gives CASSWDRADTDTQYF.

The chain joins TRBV10-3 to TRBJ2-4; D is tentatively TRBD1 or TRBD2 (6 bases each). With the DNA end fitting TRBJ2-7 better, the J assignment may be wrong. This CDR3 spans 11 amino acids. The germline V gene encodes CDR1 ENHRY and CDR2 SYGVKD. CDR3 nucleotide sequence: TGTGCCATTCGACAGGAGGGCGAGCAGTACTTC. It translates to CAIRQEGEQYF.

This chain joins TRBV10-3 and TRBJ2-6, with D possibly being TRBD1 (5 bases). The germline V gene has CDR1 ENHRY and CDR2 SYGVKD. V lost 5 bases, J lost 0 bases, and 8 bases lay in between. The CDR3 is 15 amino acids. In nucleotides, the CDR3 is TGTGCCATCAGTTTACAGGCCTCTGGGGCCAACGTCCTGACTTTC. Its protein is CAISLQASGANVLTF.

The count of this clonotype is one. The chain combines TRBV25-1 with TRBJ1-6; a possible D gene is TRBD1 (5 bases). CDR1 and CDR2 from the germline V gene are MGHDK and SYGVNS. With 3 bases removed from V and 5 bases from J, the gap between germline ends came to 17 bases. There are 17 residues in the CDR3. The CDR3 region is CASSDNFRGSNNSPLHF. The CDR3 DNA follows: TGTGCCAGCAGTGATAATTTTAGGGGATCCAATAATTCACCCCTCCACTTT.

V gene TRBV5-1 combines with J gene TRBJ1-2; TRBD1 matches at 8 bases. V shed 0 bases, J shed 7 bases, and the junction held 20 bases outside the gene matches. The CDR3 loop spans 19 amino acids. Germline V gives CDR1 SGHRS, CDR2 YFSETQ. The CDR3 sequence: CASSLADGQGEARWRGYTF. The DNA for the CDR3 is TGCGCCAGCAGCTTGGCCGATGGACAGGGAGAGGCCCGGTGGCGTGGCTACACCTTC. The variable domain in full, completed from reference TRBV5-1 and TRBJ1-2, reads KAGVTQTPRYLIKTRGQQVTLSCSPISGHRSVSWYQQTPGQGLQFLFEYFSETQRNKGNFPGRFSGRQFSNSRSEMNVSTLELGDSALYLCASSLADGQGEARWRGYTFGSGTRLTVV.

This clonotype appeared once. The chain links TRBV2 to TRBJ2-6; D may correspond to TRBD1 or TRBD2 (5 bases each). Trimming stripped 2 bases from V and 1 base from J, with 9 bases between. This CDR3 is built from 16 residues. Per germline, CDR1 SNHLY and CDR2 FYNNEI. CDR3 in amino acids: CASSEYWGSGANVLTF. CDR3 DNA: TGTGCCAGCAGTGAATATTGGGGGTCTGGGGCCAACGTCCTGACTTTC.

This clonotype has only a few counts. The chain has TRBV4-1 and TRBJ2-7; D gene ambiguous. The CDR3 spans 15 residues. Per germline, CDR1 MGHRA and CDR2 YSYEKL. Trimming stripped 3 bases from V and 4 bases from J, with 16 bases between. The CDR3 loop is CASSQMPLKLYEQYF. CDR3 coding DNA: TGCGCCAGCAGCCAGATGCCACTAAAACTTTACGAGCAGTACTTC.

The rearrangement joins TRBV7-2 to TRBJ1-2; 9 bases map to TRBD1. CDR3 length: 16 residues. Germline-derived CDR1 and CDR2 are SGHTA and FQGNSA. The trim removed 1 base at V and 6 bases at J, leaving 9 bases unmatched. This CDR3 is CASSLEGTGWKDGYTF. The CDR3 DNA reads as TGTGCCAGCAGCTTAGAAGGGACAGGGTGGAAAGATGGCTACACCTTC.

The genes are TRBV11-2 and TRBJ1-6; D might be TRBD1 (6 bases). This CDR3 region has 15 residues. Germline lookup yields CDR1 SGHAT and CDR2 FQNNGV. Trimming cost V 5 bases and J 10 bases, with 18 bases left between them. In DNA, the CDR3 is TGTGCCAGCAGCGGAGAAGCACAGGGTTTGTCACCCCTCCACTTT. Amino acid sequence: CASSGEAQGLSPLHF.

This chain joins TRBV6-2 or TRBV6-3 and TRBJ1-5; 12 bases fit TRBD1. Germline V lookup: CDR1 MNHEY, CDR2 SVGEGT. The CDR3 length is 16 residues. J lost 9 bases, V lost 5 bases, and 11 bases had no gene match. In DNA form, the CDR3 reads TGTGCCAGCAGTGCCCGGGACAGGGGGCCCCAACGGCCCCAGCATTTT. Protein product: CASSARDRGPQRPQHF.

This rearrangement joins TRBV6-6 to TRBJ2-1; 7 bases line up with TRBD2. Trimming removed 7 bases from V and 0 bases from J; junction bases left unmatched: 12. CDR1 and CDR2 (germline): MNHNY, SVGAGI (reference sequence). This CDR3 is built from 17 residues. CDR3 residues: CASMTSRRVSSYNEQFF. The CDR3 DNA follows: TGTGCCAGCATGACTAGCCGGAGGGTGAGCTCCTACAATGAGCAGTTCTTC.

The gene calls are TRBV29-1 and TRBJ2-1; no firm D call. The V end was cut by 4 bases, the J end by 6 bases, with 16 bases between. The germline CDR1 and CDR2 sequences are SQVTM and ANQGSEA. CDR3 length: 14 residues. CDR3 nucleotides: TGCAGCGTTGGAAAAGGGTTTATGGGCAATGAGCAGTTCTTC. As protein: CSVGKGFMGNEQFF.

There are a few counts of this clonotype. The chain joins TRBV28 to TRBJ2-2; possible D gene TRBD1, 5 bases. This CDR3 is built from 15 residues. The germline V gene encodes CDR1 MDHEN and CDR2 SYDVKM. The germline V and J ends were trimmed by 7 bases and 4 bases, with 16 bases remaining between them. CDR3 in amino acids: CASITRASGTGELFF. In DNA form, the CDR3 reads TGTGCCAGCATAACCAGGGCGTCTGGCACCGGGGAGCTGTTTTTT.

The chain has TRBV27 and TRBJ2-7; TRBD1 aligns across 9 bases. This CDR3 spans 15 amino acids. Germline V gene lookup returns CDR1 MNHEY and CDR2 SMNVEV (reference sequence). After removal of 5 bases from V and 5 bases from J, the junction contained 10 bases not matched to a gene. CDR3 coding DNA: TGTGCCAGCAGTCGAACGGGACAGGGTTTCAACGAGCAGTACTTC. Protein product: CASSRTGQGFNEQYF.

CDR3 coding DNA: TGTGCCAGCATTTCCCCTTACCAGCCCCAGCATTTT. Translating gives CASISPYQPQHF. The chain combines TRBV7-3 with TRBJ1-5; D is unresolved. This CDR3 region has 12 residues. CDR1 is SGHTA and CDR2 is FQGTGA in the germline V gene. Trimming took 7 bases from V and 7 from J, leaving 11 bases between them.

The CDR3 bases are TGCGCCAGCAGCTTGCGCACAAGATCTCAGGCGAACACTGAAGCTTTCTTT. This sequence encodes CASSLRTRSQANTEAFF. J is TRBJ1-1 and V is TRBV5-1, with D uncertain. Per germline, CDR1 SGHRS and CDR2 YFSETQ. The V end lost 1 base, the J end lost 1 base, and 17 bases lay between the germline ends. The CDR3 is made up of 17 amino acids.

This chain uses TRBV6-1 with TRBJ2-1, with D tentatively TRBD2 (6 bases). Germline loops: CDR1 MNHNS, CDR2 SASEGT. CDR3 length: 16 amino acids. The V end lost 0 bases, the J end lost 1 base, and 10 bases lay between the germline ends. CDR3 nucleotides: TGTGCCAGCAGTGAAGCGCGGGGCTTTTCCTACAATGAGCAGTTCTTC. Translation gives CASSEARGFSYNEQFF.

This clonotype was recorded once. V gene TRBV9 combines with J gene TRBJ2-1; 8 bases line up with TRBD2. The J call may be incorrect, as the DNA end agrees better with TRBJ2-7. Germline V gene lookup returns CDR1 SGDLS and CDR2 YYNGEE. The CDR3 has 14 residues. CDR3 region: CASTEDSGDNEQYF. As DNA, the CDR3 is TGTGCCAGCACCGAAGATAGCGGGGACAATGAGCAGTACTTC.

This clonotype has only a few counts. The chain joins TRBV28 to TRBJ2-7; no firm D call. Germline V gene lookup returns CDR1 MDHEN and CDR2 SYDVKM. Trimming removed 7 bases from V and 2 bases from J, with 12 bases in between. CDR3 length equals 13 residues. The CDR3 DNA reads TGTGCCAGCACGGTCCACCCGACCTACGAGCAGTACTTC. The encoded protein is CASTVHPTYEQYF.

The chain links TRBV12-3 or TRBV12-4 to TRBJ1-5, with 8 bases identical to TRBD1. Losses at the gene ends were 3 bases for V and 3 bases for J; bases not matched to a gene: 4. The CDR3 runs to 15 residues. The CDR3 coding sequence is TGTGCCAGCAGTTTGAGACAGGGGAACAATCAGCCCCAGCATTTT. Protein sequence: CASSLRQGNNQPQHF.

This chain connects TRBV27 to TRBJ1-3; a weak D match, TRBD1 (6 bases). The germline gives CDR1 MNHEY, CDR2 SMNVEV (reference sequence). CDR3 length: 16 amino acids. The ends were cut back, 6 bases at V and 4 bases at J, with 19 bases in the middle. Here the CDR3 DNA reads TGTGCCAGCAGACCCTCAGGGGTAGCACTCGGAAACACCATATATTTT. Its protein product is CASRPSGVALGNTIYF.

The chain recombines TRBV29-1 with TRBJ2-1; perhaps TRBD1 as D (5 bases). V gave up 4 bases and J gave up 10 bases, with 17 bases separating them. In germline, CDR1 is SQVTM, CDR2 ANQGSEA. The CDR3 spans 13 residues. CDR3 region: CSVATGTRTEQFF. The CDR3 coding sequence is TGCAGCGTTGCCACAGGAACCAGGACGGAGCAGTTCTTC.

The rearrangement uses TRBV6-1 and TRBJ2-3; tentatively, D is TRBD1 (7 bases). This CDR3 is built from 15 residues. With 1 base removed from V and 5 bases from J, the gap between germline ends came to 13 bases. Germline CDR1 is MNHNS and CDR2 is SASEGT. As DNA, the CDR3 is TGTGCCAGCAGTGAAGTTGGAGGGGGCGGAGATACGCAGTATTTT. Translated, it gives CASSEVGGGGDTQYF.

This clonotype has just a few counts. V usage is TRBV3-1 and J usage is TRBJ2-5, with TRBD1 matching over 7 bases. Gene TRBJ2-7 matches the end of the DNA better, so the J call may be wrong. CDR1 LGHDT and CDR2 YNNKEL come from the germline V gene (reference sequence). The CDR3 runs to 15 residues. CDR3 loop: CASSQVLSTGAEQYF. The CDR3 DNA sequence: TGTGCCAGCAGCCAAGTACTTTCCACAGGGGCCGAGCAGTACTTC.

V is TRBV27 and J is TRBJ1-5; a weak D match, TRBD1 (5 bases). Germline loops: CDR1 MNHEY, CDR2 SMNVEV (reference sequence). This CDR3 contains 15 residues. V was trimmed by 6 bases and J by 7 bases, leaving 19 bases between them. The CDR3 DNA follows: TGTGCCAGCAGACCCACTAGGGTATGGGGGCAGCCCCAGCATTTT. Its protein product is CASRPTRVWGQPQHF.

The J gene is TRBJ2-1, the V gene TRBV9, with D perhaps TRBD2 (5 bases). The CDR3 extends over 13 amino acids. Looked up from germline, CDR1 is SGDLS and CDR2 is YYNGEE. V gave up 2 bases and J gave up 9 bases, with 12 bases separating them. CDR3 DNA: TGTGCCAGCAGCGTCCAGGACTGGAGTGAGCAGTTCTTC. Its protein is CASSVQDWSEQFF.